This T cell receptor (beta chain) was obtained from a study of T-cell memory formation after mild COVID-19. Overall study context: For the most part, TCR clusters were specific to one donor.

Looked up from germline, CDR1 is SGDLS and CDR2 is YYNGEE. This CDR3 contains 15 residues. V lost 0 bases and J lost 4, with 13 bases in between. Libraries for TCRalpha and TCRbeta carried sample barcodes and unique molecular identifiers via 5'RACE. TCRdb independently ran MiXCR on the 5' RACE reads; one entry per CDR3 protein. The top ten clones hold around 8.4% of a sample with around 530,000 distinct CDR3 sequences, about 22% of them seen once. Concerning this clonotype: Its cognate antigen is unknown.

Whole-study findings and limits: Clones that got smaller from day 15 to 85 had even CD4/CD8, while clones growing later tipped toward CD4+. The main location of contracting CD4+ clones was CM and EM, and that of contracting CD8+ clones was EMRA.

The TCR originated in an adult woman who had mild COVID-19 (a few samples of this study predate the infection). Cell type and time point are not known. This rearrangement joins TRBV9 to TRBJ1-2; perhaps TRBD1 as D (5 bases). Sequenced input: PBMCs or a T cell subset sorted from them (not recorded which). The CDR3 reads CASSVGLEGIYGYTF. The CDR3, as DNA: TGTGCCAGCAGCGTAGGCTTGGAGGGGATCTATGGCTACACCTTC.